This T cell receptor beta chain was sequenced for a study of T cells in Graves' hyperthyroidism and ophthalmopathy. Looking at the study overall: Peripheral blood was taken when the disease was first diagnosed, before any treatment began.

Patients counted as stable if ophthalmopathy did not develop within 18 months. Template material for amplifying TCR beta CDR3 regions consisted of RNA transcripts. TCR CDR3 regions were first amplified by RT-PCR with HTBI primers. Each CDR3 protein gets one entry after TCRdb re-called the multiplex PCR reads with MiXCR. The sample holds approximately 590,000 distinct CDR3 sequences; approximately 14% are singletons and the top ten take around 6.6%. The CDR3 extends over 22 amino acids. CDR1 is SGHDN and CDR2 is FVKESK in the germline V gene. J gave up 2 bases and V 1 base, and 22 bases lay outside the gene matches. This clonotype was counted only a few times.

The chain uses TRBV14 and TRBJ2-3; 9 bases agree with TRBD1. This TCR was recovered from a woman aged 25 to 39 with Graves' hyperthyroidism. Sequences were obtained from blood. CDR3 sequence reads: CASSQGKGPIAWDRDHTDTQYF. CDR3 DNA: TGTGCCAGCAGCCAAGGGAAGGGGCCAATCGCTTGGGACAGGGATCACACAGATACGCAGTATTTT.